This T cell receptor (beta chain) comes out of a study of blood T cell repertoires in COVID-19. As for the study in general: From T cells, B-cell-depleted T cells, or PBMCs came the material, which was cDNA or gDNA.

The table came from immunoSEQ multiplex PCR; TCRdb's copy has only in-frame clones and leaves some out. The table includes around 67,000 clones, roughly 81% detected once. The V segment lost 5 bases and the J segment 7 bases; nucleotides outside the gene matches: 6. This CDR3 has 14 residues. CDR1 PRHDT and CDR2 FYEKMQ come from the germline V gene (reference sequence). This sequence was found in a human donor in a cohort sampled during active COVID-19. The V and J genes are TRBV13 and TRBJ2-7; 12 bases match TRBD2. The sample taken for sequencing was peripheral blood. The CDR3 coding sequence is TGTGCCAGCAGCCTAGCGGGAGGGGAGAGGGAGCAGTACTTC. Its translation: CASSLAGGEREQYF.